This TCR beta chain comes out of a study of blood T cells in healthy people across ages. General study findings and limits: Percentage of naive T cells showed a strong correlation with TCR beta diversity. In long-lived donors, naive CD4+ cell counts and diversity exceeded those of aged donors.

This CDR3 has 17 residues. Losses at the gene ends were 0 bases for V and 3 bases for J; bases not matched to a gene: 9. Germline CDR1 and CDR2: SGDLS and YYNGEE. This clonotype was seen a few times. Its antigen is unknown. Next came a second PCR, run for about 6 to 11 cycles, which used a sample-barcoded 5' primer along with a J-beta primer mix. The template-switch adaptor was a 5' adaptor with 12 random nucleotides. It tagged each cDNA molecule. TCRdb independently ran MiXCR on the 5' RACE reads; one entry per CDR3 protein. The repertoire holds around 780,000 distinct CDR3 sequences, with about 61% as singletons.

The material sequenced was blood. This sequence was found in a man between 40 and 49 years old in good health. The V and J genes are TRBV9 and TRBJ2-4, with 7 bases that match TRBD2. The CDR3 loop is CASSVGSGTGGKNIQYF. CDR3 nucleotides: TGTGCCAGCAGCGTAGGAAGCGGGACGGGGGGCAAAAACATTCAGTACTTC.